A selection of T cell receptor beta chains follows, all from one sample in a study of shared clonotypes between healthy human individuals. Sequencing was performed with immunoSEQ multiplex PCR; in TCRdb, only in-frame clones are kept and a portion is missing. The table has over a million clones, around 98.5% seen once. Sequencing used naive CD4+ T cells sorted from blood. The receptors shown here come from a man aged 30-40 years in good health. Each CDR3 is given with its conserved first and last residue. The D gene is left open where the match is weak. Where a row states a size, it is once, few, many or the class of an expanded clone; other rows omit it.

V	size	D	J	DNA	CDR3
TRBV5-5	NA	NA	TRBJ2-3	TGTGCCAGCAGCTTGCCAGGGAGTCCAGATACGCAGTATTTT	CASSLPGSPDTQYF
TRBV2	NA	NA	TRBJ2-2	TGTGCCAGCAGTGTAGACGGGACCGGGGAGCTGTTTTTT	CASSVDGTGELFF
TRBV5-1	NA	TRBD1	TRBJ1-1	TGCGCCAGCAGCTTTACAGGGGCGAACACTGAAGCTTTCTTT	CASSFTGANTEAFF
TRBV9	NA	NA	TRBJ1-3	TGTGCCAGCAGCGTCTCAGGGGTGGCTGGAAACACCATATATTTT	CASSVSGVAGNTIYF
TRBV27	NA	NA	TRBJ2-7	TGTGCCAGCAGCCCCGGGACGCCCACCTACGAGCAGTACTTC	CASSPGTPTYEQYF
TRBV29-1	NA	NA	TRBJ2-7	TGCAGCGTTGAATGGGGTGGCTACGAGCAGTACTTC	CSVEWGGYEQYF
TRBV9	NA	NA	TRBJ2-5	TGTGCCAGCAGCGCCATTACAGGCGTCGGGGCCCAGTACTTC	CASSAITGVGAQYF
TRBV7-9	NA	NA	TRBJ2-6	TGTGCCAGCAGCGCAGGTGGCTCTGGGGCCAACGTCCTGACTTTC	CASSAGGSGANVLTF
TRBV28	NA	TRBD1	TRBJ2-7	TGTGCCAGCAGGGTCGGCGGGACAGGGAATTTCGAGCAGTACTTC	CASRVGGTGNFEQYF
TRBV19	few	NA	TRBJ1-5	TGTGCCAGTAGTATACTCCCTCAGCCCCAGCATTTT	CASSILPQPQHF
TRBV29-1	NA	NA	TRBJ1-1	TGCAGCGTAGATAATAGGGGTGAAGCTTTCTTT	CSVDNRGEAFF
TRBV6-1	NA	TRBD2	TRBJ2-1	TGTGCCAGCAGTGAGCGCGCCCTTCTAGCGGGAGAGCAGTTCTTC	CASSERALLAGEQFF
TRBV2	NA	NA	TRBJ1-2	TGTGCCAGCGGAGTCCAGGGAGGTGATCTATATGGCTACACCTTC	CASGVQGGDLYGYTF
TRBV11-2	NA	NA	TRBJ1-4	TGTGCCAGCAGCTTAGCTGAAAAACTGTTTTTT	CASSLAEKLFF
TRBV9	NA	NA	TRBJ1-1	TGTGCCAGCAGCGTAGTAGGGGGGGACACTGAAGCTTTCTTT	CASSVVGGDTEAFF
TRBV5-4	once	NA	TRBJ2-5	TGTGCCAGCAGCTTGGGGGGCCCACAAGAGACCCAGTACTTC	CASSLGGPQETQYF
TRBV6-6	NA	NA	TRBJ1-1	TGTGCCAGCAGTTACTCGAGGGGTTCGGGCACTGAAGCTTTCTTT	CASSYSRGSGTEAFF
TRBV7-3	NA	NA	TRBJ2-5	TGTGCCAGCAGCTTCTCGCCCCAAGAGACCCAGTACTTC	CASSFSPQETQYF
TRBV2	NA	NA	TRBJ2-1	TGTGCCGGACAGACTAGCCCGCCTGCTGAGCAGTTCTTC	CAGQTSPPAEQFF
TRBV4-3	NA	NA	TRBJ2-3	TGCGCCAGCAGCCAAGATCATTCAGGGGCGCGCGCAGATACGCAGTATTTT	CASSQDHSGARADTQYF
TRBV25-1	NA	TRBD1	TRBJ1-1	TGTGCCAGCAGTGACCCCGGACAGGGAAACACTGAAGCTTTCTTT	CASSDPGQGNTEAFF
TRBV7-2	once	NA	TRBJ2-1	TGTGCCAGCAGCCCCGGACCCACTTCCTACAATGAGCAGTTCTTC	CASSPGPTSYNEQFF
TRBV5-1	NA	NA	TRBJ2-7	TGCGCCAGCAGCTTGGTCCTCCGCTCCTACGAGCAGTACTTC	CASSLVLRSYEQYF
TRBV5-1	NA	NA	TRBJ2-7	TGCGCCAGCAGCTTGGTGGGCGGAACCTACGAGCAGTACTTC	CASSLVGGTYEQYF
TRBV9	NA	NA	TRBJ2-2	TGTGCCAGCAGCTGGGGGGACAGCGCGAACACCGGGGAGCTGTTTTTT	CASSWGDSANTGELFF
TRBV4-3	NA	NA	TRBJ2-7	TGCGCCAGCAGCCAAGACTTTCAACAAACCTACGAGCAGTACTTC	CASSQDFQQTYEQYF
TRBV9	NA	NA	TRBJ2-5	TGTGCCAGCAGCGTAGGTCCTCAAGAGACCCAGTACTTC	CASSVGPQETQYF
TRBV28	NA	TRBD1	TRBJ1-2	TGTGCCACCTCTCGGGGACAGGGGGATGGCTACACCTTC	CATSRGQGDGYTF
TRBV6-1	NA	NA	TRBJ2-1	TGTGCCAGCAGTGAAGCGGGAGCGGGTTTCTACAATGAGCAGTTCTTC	CASSEAGAGFYNEQFF
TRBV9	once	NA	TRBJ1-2	TGTGCCAGCAGCGTAGCGGGGCAGAACTATGGCTACACCTTC	CASSVAGQNYGYTF
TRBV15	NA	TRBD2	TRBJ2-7	TGTGCCACCAGGACTAGCGGAACCTACGAGCAGTACTTC	CATRTSGTYEQYF
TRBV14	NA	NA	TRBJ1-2	TGTGCCAGCAGCCAAGGGGGGAACTATGGCTACACCTTC	CASSQGGNYGYTF
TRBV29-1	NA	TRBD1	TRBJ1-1	TGCAGCGTTGAACCAGGGGGATCCACTGAAGCTTTCTTT	CSVEPGGSTEAFF
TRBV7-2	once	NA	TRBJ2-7	TGTGCCAGCAGCAAAGTCCCTACCCTATACGAGCAGTACTTC	CASSKVPTLYEQYF
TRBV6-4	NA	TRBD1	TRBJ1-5	TGTGCCAGCGGACGACAGGGGATTCAGCCCCAGCATTTT	CASGRQGIQPQHF
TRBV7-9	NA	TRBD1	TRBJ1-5	TGTGCCAGCAGTCGACAGGGTTCAAATCAGCCCCAGCATTTT	CASSRQGSNQPQHF
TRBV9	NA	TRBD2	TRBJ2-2	TGTGCCAGCAGCGCCCAGAGCGGGAGGGTATTCACCGGGGAGCTGTTTTTT	CASSAQSGRVFTGELFF
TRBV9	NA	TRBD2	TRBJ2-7	TGTGCCAGCAGCACTTTAGCGGGAGCAGGCGAGCAGTACTTC	CASSTLAGAGEQYF
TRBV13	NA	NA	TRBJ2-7	TGTGCCAGCAGCTTAGGGTGGACCGGGGGCGAGCAGTACTTC	CASSLGWTGGEQYF
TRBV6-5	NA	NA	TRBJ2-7	TGTGCCAGCAGTTACTCCGGGGCCTACGAGCAGTACTTC	CASSYSGAYEQYF
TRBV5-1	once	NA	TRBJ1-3	TGCGCCAGCAGCAGGGTGGGGGGCGAGAACCCTGGAAACACCATATATTTT	CASSRVGGENPGNTIYF
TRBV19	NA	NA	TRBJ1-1	TGTGCCAGTAGTGCTAGGGACACCATGAACACTGAAGCTTTCTTT	CASSARDTMNTEAFF
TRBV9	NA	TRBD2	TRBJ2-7	TGTGCCAGCAGCCTAGGAGCGGGACGGTCCTACGAGCAGTACTTC	CASSLGAGRSYEQYF
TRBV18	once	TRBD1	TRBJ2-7	TGTGCCAGCTCACCTAGGGGGACAGGGCTGGTCCGCGAGCAGTACTTC	CASSPRGTGLVREQYF
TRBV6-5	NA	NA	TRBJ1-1	TGTGCCAGCAGTTACTCTCGGGGGAACACTGAAGCTTTCTTT	CASSYSRGNTEAFF
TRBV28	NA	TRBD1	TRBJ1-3	TGTGCCAGCAGAAACAGGGGCTACTCTGGAAACACCATATATTTT	CASRNRGYSGNTIYF
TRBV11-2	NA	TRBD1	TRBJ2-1	TGTGCCAGCAGCCAGGGGGACAGGGGGCTAAATGAGCAGTTCTTC	CASSQGDRGLNEQFF
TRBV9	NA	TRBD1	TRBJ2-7	TGTGCCAGCAGCAGGACAGGGACCTCCTACGAGCAGTACTTC	CASSRTGTSYEQYF
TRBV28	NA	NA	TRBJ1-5	TGTGCCAGCAGCACCGCCCCGGGTCTTAGCAATCAGCCCCAGCATTTT	CASSTAPGLSNQPQHF
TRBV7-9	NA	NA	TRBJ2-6	TGTGCCAGCAGCTTATATATGGGCTCTGGGGCCAACGTCCTGACTTTC	CASSLYMGSGANVLTF
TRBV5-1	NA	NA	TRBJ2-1	TGCGCCAGCAGCTCCGTGGACCCTGCCCATGAGCAGTTCTTC	CASSSVDPAHEQFF
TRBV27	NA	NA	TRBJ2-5	TGTGCCAGCAGTTTAGGTAACAGGGTTGGTACGACCCAGTACTTC	CASSLGNRVGTTQYF
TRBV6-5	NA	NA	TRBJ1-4	TGTGCCAGCAGTTCGTCAGGTCTCAATGAAAAACTGTTTTTT	CASSSSGLNEKLFF
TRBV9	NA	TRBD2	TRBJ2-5	TGTGCCAGCAGCGTAGCAAGCGGGAGCTACCAAGAGACCCAGTACTTC	CASSVASGSYQETQYF